This TCR beta chain was obtained from a study of OX40 agonist ivuxolimab in advanced cancers. The data were produced by immunoSEQ multiplex PCR, yet TCRdb's version contains in-frame clones alone and is incomplete. The sample includes about 35,000 clones, 80% to 95% of them seen just once. The germline CDR1 and CDR2 sequences are LNHDA and SQIVND (reference sequence). The CDR3 is 14 amino acids. The V gene lost 3 bases and the J gene lost 7 bases, with 15 bases spanning the gap. This clone was counted once. The V gene is TRBV19, the J gene TRBJ1-2; possible D gene TRBD1, 6 bases. This clonotype was obtained from an adult with an advanced solid tumor such as melanoma, head and neck, liver or kidney cancer. The sequenced sample was CD4+ or CD8+ T cells sorted from blood, obtained in a trial of the OX40 agonist ivuxolimab. CDR3 coding DNA: TGTGCCAGTAGTATCCCGACGGGGGCTGGTGGCTACACCTTC. Its protein is CASSIPTGAGGYTF.